This TCR beta chain was identified during a study of blood T cell repertoires in COVID-19. Trimming removed 4 bases from V and 0 bases from J, with 10 bases in between. In germline, CDR1 is LNHDA, CDR2 SQIVND (reference sequence). The CDR3 sequence is 15 residues long. Using immunoSEQ multiplex PCR, the repertoire was profiled, and TCRdb retains in-frame clones only, with some absent. The top ten hold more than 15% of the sample, which has tens of thousands of clones, approximately 92% seen once. The clonotype originates from a man aged 80 or over with acute or convalescent COVID-19. The sample was peripheral blood. The genes are TRBV19 and TRBJ1-3; no firm D call. In DNA, the CDR3 is TGTGCCAGTAGTACCTCAGGCAGCTCTGGAAACACCATATATTTT. Its translation: CASSTSGSSGNTIYF.